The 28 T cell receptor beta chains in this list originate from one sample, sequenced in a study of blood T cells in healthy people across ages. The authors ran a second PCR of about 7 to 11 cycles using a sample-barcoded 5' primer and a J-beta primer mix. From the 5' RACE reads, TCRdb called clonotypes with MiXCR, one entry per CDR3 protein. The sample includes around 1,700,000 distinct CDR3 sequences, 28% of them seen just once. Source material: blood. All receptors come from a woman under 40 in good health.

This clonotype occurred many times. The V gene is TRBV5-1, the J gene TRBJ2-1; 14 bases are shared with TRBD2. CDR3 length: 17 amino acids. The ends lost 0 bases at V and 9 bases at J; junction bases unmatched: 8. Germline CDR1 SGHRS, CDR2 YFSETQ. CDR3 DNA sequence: TGCGCCAGCAGCTTGGCCCCCGGGACTAGCGGGAGAAGTGAGCAGTTCTTC. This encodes CASSLAPGTSGRSEQFF.

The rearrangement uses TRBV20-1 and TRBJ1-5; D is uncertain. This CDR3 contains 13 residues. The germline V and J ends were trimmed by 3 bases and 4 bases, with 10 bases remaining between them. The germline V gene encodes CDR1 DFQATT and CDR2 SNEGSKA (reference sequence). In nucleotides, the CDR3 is TGCAGTGCTAGGTTCCCGGGGAATCAGCCCCAGCATTTT. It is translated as CSARFPGNQPQHF.

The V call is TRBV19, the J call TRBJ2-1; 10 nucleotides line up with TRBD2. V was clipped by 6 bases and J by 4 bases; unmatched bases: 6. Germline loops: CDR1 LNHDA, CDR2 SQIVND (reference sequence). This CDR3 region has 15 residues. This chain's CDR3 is CASSPSGGEYNEQFF. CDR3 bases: TGTGCCAGTAGCCCTAGCGGGGGAGAATACAATGAGCAGTTCTTC.

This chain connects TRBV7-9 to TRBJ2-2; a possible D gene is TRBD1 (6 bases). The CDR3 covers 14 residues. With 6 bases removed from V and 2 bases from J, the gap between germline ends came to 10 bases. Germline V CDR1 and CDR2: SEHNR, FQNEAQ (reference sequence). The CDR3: CASRRDINTGELFF. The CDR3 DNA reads TGTGCCAGCAGACGGGACATTAACACCGGGGAGCTGTTTTTT.

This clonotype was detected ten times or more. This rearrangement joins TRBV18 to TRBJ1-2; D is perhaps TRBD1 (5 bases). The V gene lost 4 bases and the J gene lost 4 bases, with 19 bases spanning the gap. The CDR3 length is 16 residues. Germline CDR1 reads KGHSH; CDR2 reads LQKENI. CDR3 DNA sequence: TGTGCCAGCTCACGTACCGGGTCCCAGGGAGGCTATGGCTACACCTTC. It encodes CASSRTGSQGGYGYTF.

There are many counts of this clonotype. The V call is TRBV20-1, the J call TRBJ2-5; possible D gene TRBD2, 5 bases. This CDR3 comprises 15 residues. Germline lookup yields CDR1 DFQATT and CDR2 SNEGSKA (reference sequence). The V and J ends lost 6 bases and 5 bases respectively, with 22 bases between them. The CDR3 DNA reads TGCAGTGCCCCCGATGGCCGGGGATTTTCGGAGACCCAGTACTTC. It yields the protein CSAPDGRGFSETQYF.

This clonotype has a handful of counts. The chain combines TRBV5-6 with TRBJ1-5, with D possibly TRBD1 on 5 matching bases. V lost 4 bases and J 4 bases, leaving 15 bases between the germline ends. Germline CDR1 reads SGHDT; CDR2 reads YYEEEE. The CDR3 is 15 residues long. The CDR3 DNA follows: TGTGCCAGCAGCGCGGGGGACGGGGGAAATCAGCCCCAGCATTTT. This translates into CASSAGDGGNQPQHF. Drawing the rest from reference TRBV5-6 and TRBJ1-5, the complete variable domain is DAGVTQSPTHLIKTRGQQVTLRCSPKSGHDTVSWYQQALGQGPQFIFQYYEEEERQRGNFPDRFSGHQFPNYSSELNVNALLLGDSALYLCASSAGDGGNQPQHFGDGTRLSIL.

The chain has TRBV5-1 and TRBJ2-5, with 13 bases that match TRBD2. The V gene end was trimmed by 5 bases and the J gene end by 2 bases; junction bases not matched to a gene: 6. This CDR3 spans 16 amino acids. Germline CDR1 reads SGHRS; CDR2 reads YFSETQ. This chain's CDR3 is CASSTSGRDLQETQYF. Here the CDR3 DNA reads TGCGCCAGCAGTACTAGCGGGAGGGACCTTCAAGAGACCCAGTACTTC. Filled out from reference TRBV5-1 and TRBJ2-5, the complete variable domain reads KAGVTQTPRYLIKTRGQQVTLSCSPISGHRSVSWYQQTPGQGLQFLFEYFSETQRNKGNFPGRFSGRQFSNSRSEMNVSTLELGDSALYLCASSTSGRDLQETQYFGPGTRLLVL.

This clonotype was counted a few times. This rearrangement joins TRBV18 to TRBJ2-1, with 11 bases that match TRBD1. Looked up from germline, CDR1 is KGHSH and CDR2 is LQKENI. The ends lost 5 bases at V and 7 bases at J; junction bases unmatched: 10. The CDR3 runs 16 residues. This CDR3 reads CASSWAGTGGSNEQFF. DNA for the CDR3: TGTGCCAGCTCATGGGCCGGGACAGGGGGTTCGAATGAGCAGTTCTTC.

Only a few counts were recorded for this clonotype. The CDR3 DNA reads as TGTGCCAGCAGCTACGGAGGAGGGACAGGTTCAACTAATGAAAAACTGTTTTTT. Translation: CASSYGGGTGSTNEKLFF. The rearrangement uses TRBV5-5 and TRBJ1-4, with 8 bases lining up with TRBD1. CDR1 SGHKS and CDR2 YYEKEE come from the germline V gene (reference sequence). J was trimmed by 0 bases and V by 3 bases; bases with no gene match: 10. CDR3 length: 18 residues. Full variable domain (outside the CDR3, taken from reference TRBV5-5 and TRBJ1-4): DAGVTQSPTHLIKTRGQQVTLRCSPISGHKSVSWYQQVLGQGPQFIFQYYEKEERGRGNFPDRFSARQFPNYSSELNVNALLLGDSALYLCASSYGGGTGSTNEKLFFGSGTQLSVL.

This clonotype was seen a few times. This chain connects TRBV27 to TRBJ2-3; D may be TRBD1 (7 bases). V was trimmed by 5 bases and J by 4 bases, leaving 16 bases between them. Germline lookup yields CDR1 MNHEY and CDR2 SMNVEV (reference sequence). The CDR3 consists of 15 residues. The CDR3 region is CASSEAGGTSDTQYF. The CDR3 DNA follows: TGTGCCAGCAGTGAGGCAGGGGGGACGTCAGATACGCAGTATTTT.

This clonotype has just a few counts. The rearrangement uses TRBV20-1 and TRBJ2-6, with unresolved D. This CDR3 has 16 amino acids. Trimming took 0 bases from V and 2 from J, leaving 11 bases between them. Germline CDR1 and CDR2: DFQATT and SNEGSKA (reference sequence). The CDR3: CSARDGRDAGANVLTF. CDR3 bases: TGCAGTGCTAGAGATGGTAGGGATGCTGGGGCCAACGTCCTGACTTTC.

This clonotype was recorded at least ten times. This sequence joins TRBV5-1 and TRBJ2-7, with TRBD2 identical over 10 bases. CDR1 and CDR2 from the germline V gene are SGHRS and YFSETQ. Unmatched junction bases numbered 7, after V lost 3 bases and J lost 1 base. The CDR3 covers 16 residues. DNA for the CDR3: TGCGCCAGCAGCTCCTCCCAGACTAGCGGGTCCTACGAGCAGTACTTC. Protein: CASSSSQTSGSYEQYF.

The CDR3 sequence: CASSQVRGLDYGYTF. The CDR3 DNA sequence: TGTGCCAGCAGCCAAGTCCGGGGGCTTGACTATGGCTACACCTTC. This rearrangement joins TRBV3-1 to TRBJ1-2, with D possibly being TRBD1 (6 bases). The CDR3 runs to 15 residues. CDR1 is LGHDT and CDR2 is YNNKEL in the germline V gene (reference sequence). V lost 1 base to trimming and J lost 3 bases, with 12 bases between them.

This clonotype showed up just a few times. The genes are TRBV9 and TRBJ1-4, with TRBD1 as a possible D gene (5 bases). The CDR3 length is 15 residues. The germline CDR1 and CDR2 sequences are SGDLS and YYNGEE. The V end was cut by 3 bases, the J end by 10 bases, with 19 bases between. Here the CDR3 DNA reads TGTGCCAGCAGCGCCTACGGGGACGAAGCCGGAAAACTGTTTTTT. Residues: CASSAYGDEAGKLFF. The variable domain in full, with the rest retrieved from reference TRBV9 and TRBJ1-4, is DSGVTQTPKHLITATGQRVTLRCSPRSGDLSVYWYQQSLDQGLQFLIQYYNGEERAKGNILERFSAQQFPDLHSELNLSSLELGDSALYFCASSAYGDEAGKLFFGSGTQLSVL.

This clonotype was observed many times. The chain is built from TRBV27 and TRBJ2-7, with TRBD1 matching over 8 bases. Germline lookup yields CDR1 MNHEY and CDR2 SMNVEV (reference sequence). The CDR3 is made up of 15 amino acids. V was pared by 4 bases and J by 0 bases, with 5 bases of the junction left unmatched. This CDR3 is CASSSRTGSSYEQYF. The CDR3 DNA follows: TGTGCCAGCAGTTCCCGGACAGGGTCCTCCTACGAGCAGTACTTC.

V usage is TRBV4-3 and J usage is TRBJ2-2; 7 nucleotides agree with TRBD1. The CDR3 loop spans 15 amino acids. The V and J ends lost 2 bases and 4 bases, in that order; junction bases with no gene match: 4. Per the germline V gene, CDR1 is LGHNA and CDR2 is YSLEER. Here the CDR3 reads CASSQRTGVTGELFF. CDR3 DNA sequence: TGCGCCAGCAGCCAACGCACAGGGGTCACCGGGGAGCTGTTTTTT.

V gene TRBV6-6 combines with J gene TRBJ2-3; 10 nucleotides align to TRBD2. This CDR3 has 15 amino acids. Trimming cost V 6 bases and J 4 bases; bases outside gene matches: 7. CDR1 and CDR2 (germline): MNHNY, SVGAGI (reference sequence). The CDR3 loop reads CASSYLAGVPDTQYF. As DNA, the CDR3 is TGTGCCAGCAGCTATCTAGCGGGGGTGCCAGATACGCAGTATTTT.

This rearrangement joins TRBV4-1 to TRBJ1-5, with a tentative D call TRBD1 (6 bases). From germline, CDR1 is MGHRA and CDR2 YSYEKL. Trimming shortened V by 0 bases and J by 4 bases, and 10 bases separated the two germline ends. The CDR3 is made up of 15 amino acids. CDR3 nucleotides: TGCGCCAGCAGCCAAGATTGGGGGCCTAATCAGCCCCAGCATTTT. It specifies CASSQDWGPNQPQHF.

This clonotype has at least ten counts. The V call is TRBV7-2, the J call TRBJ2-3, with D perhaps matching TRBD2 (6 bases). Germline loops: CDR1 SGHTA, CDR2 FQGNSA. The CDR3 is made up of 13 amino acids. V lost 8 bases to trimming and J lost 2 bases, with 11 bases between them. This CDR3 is CASARDSTDTQYF. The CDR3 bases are TGTGCCAGCGCGCGGGACTCCACAGATACGCAGTATTTT.

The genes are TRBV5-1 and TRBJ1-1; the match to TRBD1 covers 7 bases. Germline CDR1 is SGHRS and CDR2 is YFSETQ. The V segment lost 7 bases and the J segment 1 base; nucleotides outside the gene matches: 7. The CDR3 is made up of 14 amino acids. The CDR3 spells CASDDGDRNTEAFF. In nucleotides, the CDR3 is TGCGCCAGCGACGACGGGGACAGGAACACTGAAGCTTTCTTT.

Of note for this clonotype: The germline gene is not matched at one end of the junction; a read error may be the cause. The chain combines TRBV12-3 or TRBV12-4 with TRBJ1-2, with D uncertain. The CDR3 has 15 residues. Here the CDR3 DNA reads TGTGCCAGCAGCAAGGGTCCAGGAACGTTCTATGACTACACCTTC. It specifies CASSKGPGTFYDYTF.

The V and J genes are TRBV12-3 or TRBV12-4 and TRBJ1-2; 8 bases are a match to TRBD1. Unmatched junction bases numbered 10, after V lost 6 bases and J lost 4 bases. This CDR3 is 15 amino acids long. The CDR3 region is CASSLDRGGSYGYTF. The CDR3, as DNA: TGTGCCAGCAGCCTCGACAGGGGAGGGTCCTATGGCTACACCTTC.

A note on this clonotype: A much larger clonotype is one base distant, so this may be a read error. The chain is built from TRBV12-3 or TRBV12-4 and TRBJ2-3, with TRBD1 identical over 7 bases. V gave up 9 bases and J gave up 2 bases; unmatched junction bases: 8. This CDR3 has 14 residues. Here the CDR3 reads CASRTGVNTDTQYF. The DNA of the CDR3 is TGTGCCAGTCGTACAGGGGTGAACACAGATACGCAGTATTTT.

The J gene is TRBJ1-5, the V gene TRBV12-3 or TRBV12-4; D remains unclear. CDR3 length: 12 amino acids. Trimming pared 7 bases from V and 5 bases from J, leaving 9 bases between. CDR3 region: CASTGEDQPQHF. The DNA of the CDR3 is TGTGCCAGCACCGGGGAGGATCAGCCCCAGCATTTT.

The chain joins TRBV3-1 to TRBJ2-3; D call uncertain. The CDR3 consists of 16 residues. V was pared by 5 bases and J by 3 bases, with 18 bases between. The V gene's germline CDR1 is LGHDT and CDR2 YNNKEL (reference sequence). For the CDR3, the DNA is TGTGCCAGCAGCAGAGGAGTCCTGAAAGTTACAGATACGCAGTATTTT. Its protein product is CASSRGVLKVTDTQYF.

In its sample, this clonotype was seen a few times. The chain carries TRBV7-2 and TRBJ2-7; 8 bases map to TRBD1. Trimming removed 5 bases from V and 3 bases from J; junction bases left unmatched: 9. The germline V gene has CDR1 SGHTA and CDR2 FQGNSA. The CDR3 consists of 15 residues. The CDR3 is CASSPTVTGVYEQYF. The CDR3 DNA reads TGTGCCAGCAGCCCTACGGTGACAGGGGTCTACGAGCAGTACTTC.

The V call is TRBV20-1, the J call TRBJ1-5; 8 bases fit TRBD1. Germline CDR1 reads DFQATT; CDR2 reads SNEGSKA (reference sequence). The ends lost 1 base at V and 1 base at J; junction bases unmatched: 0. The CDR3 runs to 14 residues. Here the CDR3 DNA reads TGCAGTGCTAGAGGACAGGGGAGCAATCAGCCCCAGCATTTT. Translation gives CSARGQGSNQPQHF.